Sequencing of this T cell receptor beta chain was carried out in a study of T cell repertoires in cytomegalovirus infection. Study-wide background: Recently identified HLA-C-restricted CMV epitopes were used, and well-studied HLA-B-restricted CMV epitopes were used as well. In public TCR beta signatures, there were indications of both CMV infection and matching HLA type. Notes on the study in general: There were carriers of CMV plus the relevant HLA, and cumulative public TCR beta family frequency identified them. Clonotype analysis showed dominance of the ex vivo response by HLA-C-restricted CMV-specific TCR beta clonotypes.

Via MiXCR, TCRdb re-called the reads, giving one row per CDR3 protein. The sample lists about 830,000 distinct CDR3 sequences, around a third occurring once. This clonotype showed up just a few times. Its target is unknown. Trimming pared 3 bases from V and 3 bases from J, leaving 10 bases between. The CDR3 contains 14 residues. Germline CDR1 reads SGHDT; CDR2 reads YYEEEE. The sample in question was cultured CD8+ T cells from PBMCs, obtained from culture after CMV antigen stimulation. The chain uses TRBV5-6 and TRBJ1-5, with a possible D match to TRBD1 (5 bases). The receptor was isolated from a human donor in good health (CMV status not recorded). Some clones in this sample may be carry-over from other donors' samples. The CDR3 nucleotides read TGTGCCAGCAGCTCTGGGGGGTTCAATCAGCCCCAGCATTTT. Translating gives CASSSGGFNQPQHF.